This paragraph reports one T cell receptor (beta chain). The target antigen is unknown. The CDR3 runs 14 residues. The germline V and J ends were trimmed by 10 bases and 5 bases, with 19 bases remaining between them. Germline V CDR1 and CDR2: LNHDA, SQIVND (reference sequence). These data belong to a study of T-cell memory formation after mild COVID-19. Across the study: TCR clusters were largely donor specific.

TCRdb redid the calling of the 5' RACE reads with MiXCR, one entry per CDR3 protein. The sample lists 150,000 to 200,000 distinct CDR3 sequences, about 14% occurring once. Study results and caveats: Among contracting clones, CD4+ were mainly CM/EM and CD8+ enriched in EMRA.

The sequence was collected from an adult woman who had mild COVID-19 (a few samples of this study predate the infection). Cell type and time point are not known. The sample taken for sequencing was PBMCs or a T cell subset sorted from them (not recorded which). The J gene is TRBJ2-3, the V gene TRBV19, with a weak D call TRBD2 (7 bases). CDR3 residues: CATLSRGARDTQYF. The CDR3 DNA is TGTGCCACCCTCTCCCGGGGGGCAAGAGATACGCAGTATTTT.